This T cell receptor (beta chain) was documented in a study of T cells after yellow fever vaccination. General observations from the study: Post-booster reappearance was seen for most primary-vaccination clones (96% CD4, 85% to 90% CD8).

TCRdb passed the 5' RACE reads through MiXCR, listing each CDR3 protein once. The data hold hundreds of thousands of distinct CDR3 sequences, with about a sixth observed a single time. Trimming took 0 bases from V and 3 from J, leaving 12 bases between them. Looked up from germline, CDR1 is MNHEY and CDR2 is SVGAGI. CDR3 length equals 16 residues. A note on this clonotype: Its matching antigen is unknown.

This sequence originates from a man aged 18 to 35 who received the YFV17D yellow fever vaccine. The starting material was PBMCs, obtained 5 days after the first yellow fever vaccination. The chain recombines TRBV6-5 with TRBJ2-1; unclear D gene. Written as DNA, the CDR3 is TGTGCCAGCAGTTACTCGATTTCGGGCGGCTACAATGAGCAGTTCTTC. It codes for CASSYSISGGYNEQFF.